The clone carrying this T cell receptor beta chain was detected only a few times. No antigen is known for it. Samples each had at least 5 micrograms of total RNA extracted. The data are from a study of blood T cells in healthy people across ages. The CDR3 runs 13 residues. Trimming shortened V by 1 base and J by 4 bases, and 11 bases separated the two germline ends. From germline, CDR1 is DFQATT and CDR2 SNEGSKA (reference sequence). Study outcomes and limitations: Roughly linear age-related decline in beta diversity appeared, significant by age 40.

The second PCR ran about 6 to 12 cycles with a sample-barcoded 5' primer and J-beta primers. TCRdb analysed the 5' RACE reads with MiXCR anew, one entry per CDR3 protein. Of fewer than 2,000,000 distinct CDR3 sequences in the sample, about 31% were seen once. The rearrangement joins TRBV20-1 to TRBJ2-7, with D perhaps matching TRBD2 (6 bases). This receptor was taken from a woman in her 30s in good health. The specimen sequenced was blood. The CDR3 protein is CSARVGSGYEQYF. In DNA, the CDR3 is TGCAGTGCTAGAGTCGGGAGTGGGTACGAGCAGTACTTC.